Listed here is a single TCR beta chain. The antigen is not known. Autoimmune disease history or systemic immunosuppression led to patient exclusion. The source of the sample is a study of OX40 agonist ivuxolimab in advanced cancers. Study context: Previous treatment with anti-PD-1, anti-PD-L1 or anti-CTLA-4 therapy was allowed; more than 35% had received some.

Study-wide results and limits: Normalized T-cell clonal expansion was also low in a subset of nonresponders.

Assay used: immunoSEQ multiplex PCR; TCRdb lists only in-frame clones, some missing. The table has 75,000 to 95,000 clones, 91% seen once. The sequencing here drew on CD4+ or CD8+ T cells sorted from blood, taken in a trial of the OX40 agonist ivuxolimab. The clonotype originates from an adult with an advanced solid tumor such as melanoma, head and neck, liver or kidney cancer.

CDR3 residues: CASSSLGGAYNEQFF. In DNA form, the CDR3 reads TGTGCCAGCAGCTCCCTCGGGGGGGCCTACAATGAGCAGTTCTTC. The chain links TRBV7-2 to TRBJ2-1, with TRBD2 matching 8 bases. Germline V gene sequence: CDR1 SGHTA, CDR2 FQGNSA. This CDR3 spans 15 amino acids. Losses at the gene ends were 4 bases for V and 2 bases for J; bases not matched to a gene: 4.